The source of this T cell receptor (beta chain) is a study of blood T cell repertoires in COVID-19. Background on the study: Sample material is recorded as cDNA or gDNA derived from T cells, B-cell-depleted T cells, or PBMCs.

V trimming: 5 bases; J trimming: 0 bases; junction bases outside the gene matches: 4. The CDR3 runs to 16 residues. Germline V gene data show CDR1 as ENHRY and CDR2 as SYGVKD. Original processing methods: Estimated nucleated cell counts came from reference gene primer amplification. The protocol was immunoSEQ multiplex PCR, while the TCRdb copy is restricted to in-frame clones and leaves out a portion. V, J and clone size reflect that table, while D and trimming were determined from the DNA. The sample yields tens of thousands of clones, 65% to 90% seen once. The V and J genes are TRBV10-3 and TRBJ2-3, with 11 bases fitting TRBD2. This receptor was identified in a human donor in a cohort sampled during active COVID-19. Source material: peripheral blood. For the CDR3, the DNA is TGTGCCATCAGTACCGGGACTAGCGGAAGCACAGATACGCAGTATTTT. Amino acids: CAISTGTSGSTDTQYF.